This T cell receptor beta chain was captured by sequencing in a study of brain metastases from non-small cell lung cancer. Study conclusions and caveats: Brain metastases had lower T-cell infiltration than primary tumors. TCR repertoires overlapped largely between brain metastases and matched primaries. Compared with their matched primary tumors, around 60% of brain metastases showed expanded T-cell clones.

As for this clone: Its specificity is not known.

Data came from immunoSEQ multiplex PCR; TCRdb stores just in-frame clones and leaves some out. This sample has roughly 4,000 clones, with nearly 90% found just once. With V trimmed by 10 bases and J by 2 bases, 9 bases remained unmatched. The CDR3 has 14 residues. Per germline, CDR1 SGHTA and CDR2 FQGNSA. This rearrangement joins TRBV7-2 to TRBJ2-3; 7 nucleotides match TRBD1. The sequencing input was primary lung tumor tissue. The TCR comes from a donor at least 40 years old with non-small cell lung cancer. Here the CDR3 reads CATSMGQFTDTQYF. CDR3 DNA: TGTGCCACCTCAATGGGACAGTTCACAGATACGCAGTATTTT.